In its sample, the clone carrying this T cell receptor (beta chain) was seen many times. Its cognate antigen is unknown. Unique molecular identifiers were built into the TCRbeta library. TCRdb itself ran the PCR reads through MiXCR, one entry per CDR3 protein. The data show 400,000 to 550,000 distinct CDR3 sequences, about 10% seen once. The sample is drawn from a study of T-cell reconstitution after alpha-beta-depleted transplantation in children. The study's findings and limits: The study traced high day-60 TCRbeta diversity in some patients to surviving recipient T cells and thymic progenitors. Alpha-beta T cells about two months after transplant reportedly derived from several hundred expanded graft clones.

Germline lookup yields CDR1 SGHTA and CDR2 FQGNSA. V gave up 5 bases and J gave up 4 bases; unmatched junction bases: 6. This CDR3 is built from 14 residues. The sequencing used PBMCs, collected before TCRalphabeta/CD19-depleted stem cell transplant. J is TRBJ2-7 and V is TRBV7-2; TRBD2 matches at 9 bases. This receptor was identified in a child aged 2-15 years with inherited bone marrow failure, due to receive a stem cell transplant. CDR3 coding DNA: TGTGCCAGCAGCCGTAGCGGGAGTGGGTACGAGCAGTACTTC. Residues: CASSRSGSGYEQYF.